These 29 T cell receptor beta chains share one sample of origin, sequenced in a study of shared T cell receptors in the human thymus. Profiled with immunoSEQ multiplex PCR; TCRdb holds only in-frame clones, not every one. The data hold over 450,000 clones, with 70% to 80% observed a single time. This sample was shared with a second study, whose subject was human thymus T cells.

Sequencing was carried out using thymocytes. Every receptor here comes from a boy under two years old with a congenital heart defect.

With respect to this clone: Germline and junction disagree at one end, which may indicate a read error. J is TRBJ2-7 and V is TRBV7-9; TRBD2 matches 8 bases. The CDR3 spans 15 residues. Germline assignment: CDR1 SEHNR and CDR2 FQNEAQ (reference sequence). CDR3: CASSLALGLEYEQYF. Written as DNA, the CDR3 is TGTGCCAGCAGCCTAGCGCTGGGACTAGAGTACGAGCAGTACTTC. The full variable domain, completed using reference TRBV7-9 and TRBJ2-7, is DTGVSQNPRHKITKRGQNVTFRCDPISEHNRLYWYRQTLGQGPEFLTYFQNEAQLEKSRLLSDRFSAERPKGSFSTLEIQRTEQGDSAMYLCASSLALGLEYEQYFGPGTRLTVT.

This rearrangement joins TRBV27 to TRBJ2-5, with a possible D match to TRBD2 (6 bases). With 9 bases removed from V and 2 bases from J, the gap between germline ends came to 10 bases. Germline V gives CDR1 MNHEY, CDR2 SMNVEV (reference sequence). The CDR3 spans 12 residues. Here the CDR3 DNA reads TGTGCCAGGATCCGGGAGCAAGAGACCCAGTACTTC. Its translation: CARIREQETQYF.

The rearrangement links TRBV15 to TRBJ2-3; 9 nucleotides line up with TRBD2. The CDR3 is 14 amino acids. The junction had 6 bases not matched to a gene; V was cut back by 6 bases and J by 5 bases. From germline, CDR1 is LNHNV and CDR2 YYDKDF (reference sequence). Written as DNA, the CDR3 is TGTGCCACCAGTGGTCTAGCGGGATTAGATACGCAGTATTTT. Its protein product is CATSGLAGLDTQYF.

The CDR3 bases are TGCGCCAGCAGCGGTGGGGACAGGGACAGCCGAGAGCAGTACTTC. Translating gives CASSGGDRDSREQYF. The chain recombines TRBV5-1 with TRBJ2-7, with 9 bases fitting TRBD1. With V trimmed by 4 bases and J by 7 bases, 12 bases remained unmatched. Germline values: CDR1 SGHRS, CDR2 YFSETQ. This CDR3 region has 15 residues.

The rearrangement uses TRBV13 and TRBJ1-5, with TRBD1 matching over 9 bases. The V and J ends lost 3 bases and 4 bases, in that order; junction bases with no gene match: 4. This CDR3 has 15 residues. Germline CDR1 is PRHDT and CDR2 is FYEKMQ (reference sequence). This CDR3 is CASSFGQGKNQPQHF. In DNA, the CDR3 is TGTGCCAGCAGCTTCGGACAGGGGAAGAATCAGCCCCAGCATTTT.

The chain combines TRBV27 with TRBJ2-7, with D possibly being TRBD2 (5 bases). From germline, CDR1 is MNHEY and CDR2 SMNVEV (reference sequence). Between the trimmed V and J ends, which lost 7 bases and 3 bases, there was a span of 22 bases. The CDR3 contains 16 residues. In DNA form, the CDR3 reads TGTGCCAGCACCCCCTCCACTAGTTCTATCGGCTACGAGCAGTACTTC. Translation gives CASTPSTSSIGYEQYF.

The genes are TRBV7-8 and TRBJ2-1; 8 bases map to TRBD2. Germline V lookup: CDR1 SGHVS, CDR2 FQNEAQ. With V trimmed by 6 bases and J by 6 bases, 16 bases remained unmatched. The CDR3 sequence is 17 residues long. The CDR3 protein is CASSPRAWREDSNEQFF. In DNA, the CDR3 is TGTGCCAGCAGTCCACGCGCTTGGCGGGAGGATTCCAATGAGCAGTTCTTC.

In its sample, this clone was seen once. This sequence joins TRBV25-1 and TRBJ2-5; no clear D gene. Trimming shortened V by 5 bases and J by 2 bases, and 3 bases separated the two germline ends. In germline, CDR1 is MGHDK, CDR2 SYGVNS. The CDR3 consists of 11 residues. The CDR3 DNA is TGTGCCAGCAGTCATCAAGAGACCCAGTACTTC. Its translation is CASSHQETQYF.

V usage is TRBV28 and J usage is TRBJ1-1, with TRBD1 matching 7 bases. V shed 5 bases, J shed 3 bases, and the junction held 9 bases outside the gene matches. Germline CDR1 is MDHEN and CDR2 is SYDVKM. CDR3 length: 15 residues. DNA of the CDR3: TGTGCCAGCAGTATAGGAGGGGGCAGGCACACTGAAGCTTTCTTT. It yields the protein CASSIGGGRHTEAFF.

The chain recombines TRBV10-3 with TRBJ2-5; maybe TRBD2 (5 bases). The CDR3 spans 13 residues. V shed 4 bases and J shed 2 bases, with 8 bases lying between them. Germline V gene sequence: CDR1 ENHRY, CDR2 SYGVKD. CDR3 amino acids: CAISGGKQETQYF. DNA for the CDR3: TGTGCCATCAGTGGAGGGAAGCAAGAGACCCAGTACTTC.

This chain joins TRBV19 and TRBJ2-7; 15 bases are a match to TRBD2. Trimming cost V 4 bases and J 9 bases; bases outside gene matches: 7. Germline V gene data show CDR1 as LNHDA and CDR2 as SQIVND (reference sequence). CDR3 length: 15 amino acids. The CDR3 reads CASSTGLAGGQGQYF. The CDR3 nucleotides read TGTGCCAGTAGTACGGGACTAGCGGGAGGTCAGGGGCAGTACTTC.

This clone occurred once. The V and J genes are TRBV7-9 and TRBJ2-3; D might be TRBD1 (5 bases). In germline, CDR1 is SEHNR, CDR2 FQNEAQ (reference sequence). V lost 10 bases to trimming and J lost 4 bases, with 30 bases between them. CDR3 length: 18 residues. CDR3: CATWAEMGRPVPPDTQYF. Here the CDR3 DNA reads TGTGCCACTTGGGCTGAAATGGGGCGCCCAGTACCCCCAGATACGCAGTATTTT.

This clone has a handful of counts. The rearrangement joins TRBV9 to TRBJ2-7; 12 nucleotides match TRBD2. With V trimmed by 3 bases and J by 5 bases, 9 bases remained unmatched. CDR1 and CDR2 from the germline V gene are SGDLS and YYNGEE. The CDR3 has 16 residues. The CDR3 DNA reads TGTGCCAGCAGCGGGCCGCTAGCGGGAGGGTCTAACGAGCAGTACTTC. Residues: CASSGPLAGGSNEQYF. Using reference TRBV9 and TRBJ2-7 for the parts outside the CDR3, the full variable domain is DSGVTQTPKHLITATGQRVTLRCSPRSGDLSVYWYQQSLDQGLQFLIQYYNGEERAKGNILERFSAQQFPDLHSELNLSSLELGDSALYFCASSGPLAGGSNEQYFGPGTRLTVT.

Of note for this clone: At the DNA level, this CDR3 is encoded by other sequences in the same sample as well. J is TRBJ2-7 and V is TRBV27, with 7 bases fitting TRBD1. The CDR3 spans 14 residues. Germline trimming cut 6 bases from V and 1 base from J; bases unmatched to any gene: 6. Germline CDR1 and CDR2: MNHEY and SMNVEV (reference sequence). CDR3 DNA sequence: TGTGCCAGCAGCTCGTACAGGGGTTCCTACGAGCAGTACTTC. Its protein product is CASSSYRGSYEQYF.

The chain couples TRBV25-1 to TRBJ2-1, with D unclear. CDR3 size: 15 residues. Trimming removed 7 bases at V and 2 bases at J, with 15 bases between. Germline lookup yields CDR1 MGHDK and CDR2 SYGVNS. CDR3 bases: TGTGCCAGCAATCTCTTATCCGAGACCTACAATGAGCAGTTCTTC. It translates to CASNLLSETYNEQFF. The whole variable domain, remainder taken from reference TRBV25-1 and TRBJ2-1, is EADIYQTPRYLVIGTGKKITLECSQTMGHDKMYWYQQDPGMELHLIHYSYGVNSTEKGDLSSESTVSRIRTEHFPLTLESARPSHTSQYLCASNLLSETYNEQFFGPGTRLTVL.

This clone was seen a few times. V gene TRBV19 combines with J gene TRBJ2-1; 12 bases align to TRBD2. Germline assignment: CDR1 LNHDA and CDR2 SQIVND (reference sequence). V lost 4 bases to trimming and J lost 9 bases; unmatched junction nucleotides: 10. The CDR3 is 16 amino acids. CDR3 sequence (DNA): TGTGCCAGTAGTACCCCGGGTCTAGCGGGAGGGTGTGAGCAGTTCTTC. Protein: CASSTPGLAGGCEQFF.

V is TRBV25-1 and J is TRBJ2-7; D may be TRBD1 (6 bases). CDR1 MGHDK and CDR2 SYGVNS come from the germline V gene. V lost 10 bases, J lost 1 base, and 20 bases lay in between. This CDR3 is built from 15 residues. CDR3 bases: TGTGCCACCATTACAAAGGCCCAGGGGTCCTACGAGCAGTACTTC. Its protein product is CATITKAQGSYEQYF.

This chain joins TRBV6-1 and TRBJ2-1, with D possibly matching TRBD2 (7 bases). With 4 bases removed from V and 5 bases from J, the gap between germline ends came to 15 bases. The CDR3 is 15 amino acids. CDR1 and CDR2 from the germline V gene are MNHNS and SASEGT. This CDR3 reads CASSADWGGHNEQFF. CDR3 in DNA: TGTGCCAGCAGTGCTGACTGGGGGGGCCACAATGAGCAGTTCTTC.

The rearrangement uses TRBV29-1 and TRBJ2-5, with 8 positions matching TRBD1. J was trimmed by 2 bases and V by 2 bases; bases with no gene match: 4. Germline lookup yields CDR1 SQVTM and CDR2 ANQGSEA. The CDR3 consists of 14 residues. The CDR3 here is CSVEIQGVQETQYF. Here the CDR3 DNA reads TGCAGCGTTGAAATACAGGGGGTACAAGAGACCCAGTACTTC.

V gene TRBV14 combines with J gene TRBJ2-2, with 9 positions matching TRBD2. Looked up from germline, CDR1 is SGHDN and CDR2 is FVKESK. V lost 0 bases to trimming and J lost 4 bases; unmatched junction nucleotides: 21. The CDR3 is 22 amino acids. The CDR3 is CASSQEDRVIPLREGGTGELFF. DNA for the CDR3: TGTGCCAGCAGCCAAGAAGACCGTGTTATCCCCTTGCGGGAGGGTGGCACCGGGGAGCTGTTTTTT.

The chain uses TRBV29-1 and TRBJ2-5; TRBD1 matches 7 bases. From germline, CDR1 is SQVTM and CDR2 ANQGSEA. V was clipped by 6 bases and J by 5 bases; unmatched bases: 6. The CDR3 contains 12 residues. The CDR3 protein is CSVRTGTETQYF. CDR3 in DNA: TGCAGCGTCCGGACAGGCACGGAGACCCAGTACTTC.

This chain links TRBV4-2 with TRBJ2-6, with 10 bases identical to TRBD1. There are 19 residues in the CDR3. From germline, CDR1 is LGHNA and CDR2 YNFKEQ. The V and J ends lost 3 bases and 0 bases, in that order; junction bases with no gene match: 8. CDR3 region: CASSQRQGADTSGANVLTF. CDR3 bases: TGTGCCAGCAGCCAGAGACAGGGGGCGGACACCTCTGGGGCCAACGTCCTGACTTTC.

V is TRBV7-9 and J is TRBJ2-5; D is undetermined. V lost 3 bases and J 7 bases, leaving 15 bases between the germline ends. This CDR3 region has 14 residues. The germline V gene encodes CDR1 SEHNR and CDR2 FQNEAQ (reference sequence). The CDR3: CASSFPSRPGTQYF. The DNA for the CDR3 is TGTGCCAGCAGCTTCCCCTCCCGTCCGGGGACCCAGTACTTC.

V gene TRBV27 combines with J gene TRBJ2-3, with TRBD2 identical over 11 bases. CDR1 is MNHEY, CDR2 SMNVEV, per germline (reference sequence). The V segment lost 6 bases and the J segment 4 bases; nucleotides outside the gene matches: 9. The CDR3 loop spans 16 amino acids. This CDR3 reads CASRQLAGGPPDTQYF. In nucleotides, the CDR3 is TGTGCCAGCAGGCAATTAGCGGGAGGGCCCCCAGATACGCAGTATTTT.

The V call is TRBV7-9, the J call TRBJ1-1, with TRBD1 matching 8 bases. The CDR3 is 16 residues long. Germline-derived CDR1 and CDR2 are SEHNR and FQNEAQ (reference sequence). V lost 5 bases to trimming and J lost 4 bases; unmatched junction nucleotides: 12. The CDR3 is CASSTKRDRRRTEAFF. For the CDR3, the DNA is TGTGCCAGCAGCACAAAGCGGGACAGGAGACGCACTGAAGCTTTCTTT.

This chain joins TRBV7-9 and TRBJ2-7; D unresolved. CDR1 SEHNR and CDR2 FQNEAQ come from the germline V gene (reference sequence). V was cut by 5 bases and J by 5 bases, with 16 bases left in between. This CDR3 has 14 residues. This CDR3 is CASSDPGVTDEQYF. As DNA, the CDR3 is TGTGCCAGCAGCGACCCAGGCGTGACGGACGAGCAGTACTTC. Variable domain in full (rest from reference TRBV7-9 and TRBJ2-7): DTGVSQNPRHKITKRGQNVTFRCDPISEHNRLYWYRQTLGQGPEFLTYFQNEAQLEKSRLLSDRFSAERPKGSFSTLEIQRTEQGDSAMYLCASSDPGVTDEQYFGPGTRLTVT.

V and J are TRBV2 and TRBJ1-2; TRBD1 might be the D (6 bases). The germline gives CDR1 SNHLY, CDR2 FYNNEI. Deletions cut 6 bases from V and 4 bases from J, with 12 bases between. The CDR3 sequence is 13 residues long. CDR3 protein: CASRGTGFYGYTF. The CDR3 coding sequence is TGTGCCAGCAGGGGAACAGGGTTCTATGGCTACACCTTC.

The V call is TRBV19, the J call TRBJ1-2; 9 positions agree with TRBD1. Per germline, CDR1 LNHDA and CDR2 SQIVND (reference sequence). The J segment lost 3 bases and the V segment lost 0 bases, leaving 14 bases of the junction unmatched. The CDR3 has 19 amino acids. For the CDR3, the DNA is TGTGCCAGTAGTATAGATCCCTCTTACAGGGGGCGCCGGGACTATGGCTACACCTTC. Translated, it gives CASSIDPSYRGRRDYGYTF.

CDR3 nucleotide sequence: TGCAGCGTAGCGGGGGGACTAGCGGGAGTTGAGAATGAGCAGTTCTTC. Protein: CSVAGGLAGVENEQFF. The chain joins TRBV29-1 to TRBJ2-1, with 14 nucleotides matching TRBD2. The CDR3 is 16 amino acids. After removal of 6 bases from V and 7 bases from J, the junction contained 11 bases not matched to a gene. The germline V gene has CDR1 SQVTM and CDR2 ANQGSEA.